These 18 T cell receptor beta chains came from one sample sequenced in a study of Graves' ophthalmopathy and Graves' hyperthyroidism. Using RNA transcripts, the TCR beta CDR3 regions were amplified. First-round RT-PCR employed HTBI primers, with a second-round multiplex PCR after it. TCRdb recomputed calls from the multiplex PCR reads with MiXCR, one row per CDR3 protein. The profile covers roughly 600,000 distinct CDR3 sequences, with about 35% appearing a single time and 3.5% to 4.5% taken by the ten largest. Sequenced input: peripheral blood or thyroid tissue (not recorded which). The origin of the receptors is an adult man with Graves' hyperthyroidism.

Regarding this clonotype: Just one base apart from a much larger clone, this may be a read error. This sequence joins TRBV20-1 and TRBJ1-3, with D unclear. Germline V gene sequence: CDR1 DFQATT, CDR2 SNEGSKA (reference sequence). This CDR3 spans 14 amino acids. CDR3 coding DNA: TGCTGTGCTAGCATGGGTGCCTCTGGAAACACCATATATTTT. Translating gives CCASMGASGNTIYF.

The V and J genes are TRBV12-3 or TRBV12-4 and TRBJ1-4; 7 bases match TRBD1. This CDR3 comprises 16 residues. After removal of 6 bases from V and 5 bases from J, the junction contained 12 bases not matched to a gene. This CDR3 is CASRPSRTGPNEKLFF. The DNA of the CDR3 is TGTGCCAGCAGACCCTCCCGGACAGGCCCAAATGAAAAACTGTTTTTT.

V is TRBV12-3 or TRBV12-4 and J is TRBJ1-3, with D perhaps matching TRBD1 (6 bases). This CDR3 contains 12 residues. V lost 8 bases and J 7 bases, leaving 12 bases between the germline ends. The CDR3 here is CASGGRMNTIYF. The CDR3 DNA sequence: TGTGCCAGCGGGGGGCGGATGAACACCATATATTTT.

In this sample, this clonotype turned up many times. The chain's CDR3 is CASSDLGGKPGGYTF. The CDR3 nucleotides are TGTGCCAGCAGTGACCTTGGTGGTAAACCGGGTGGCTACACCTTC. The chain joins TRBV6-1 to TRBJ1-2; D not certain. The ends were cut back, 3 bases at V and 7 bases at J, with 18 bases in the middle. There are 15 residues in the CDR3. CDR1 and CDR2 (germline): MNHNS, SASEGT.

This clonotype was recorded a few times. This rearrangement joins TRBV5-1 to TRBJ1-4; perhaps TRBD1 as D (5 bases). V lost 1 base to trimming and J lost 3 bases, with 10 bases between them. The CDR3 sequence is 15 residues long. CDR1 SGHRS and CDR2 YFSETQ come from the germline V gene. The CDR3 bases are TGCGCCAGCAGCTTGAATGTGGGGCCTAATGAAAAACTGTTTTTT. It specifies CASSLNVGPNEKLFF.

The chain is built from TRBV5-1 and TRBJ2-5, with 11 positions matching TRBD2. The DNA end is more similar to TRBJ2-1, so the J call may be wrong. The CDR3 loop spans 15 amino acids. Germline assignment: CDR1 SGHRS and CDR2 YFSETQ. The CDR3 loop reads CASSSASGRHNEQFF. The CDR3 bases are TGCGCCAGCAGCTCAGCTAGCGGGAGGCACAATGAGCAGTTCTTC.

For this clonotype: A much more abundant neighbour one base away suggests this may be a read error. The chain employs TRBV3-1 and TRBJ2-7, with TRBD2 identical over 13 bases. The CDR3 contains 14 residues. The germline V gene has CDR1 LGHDT and CDR2 YNNKEL (reference sequence). Trimming took 4 bases from V and 6 from J; bases not matched to a gene: 3. The CDR3 coding sequence is TGTGCCAGCAGCCGGGGACTAGCGGGAAGCGAGCAGTACTTC. Translated, it gives CASSRGLAGSEQYF.

The chain has TRBV2 and TRBJ2-4; no firm D call. The CDR3 has 14 amino acids. V lost 2 bases and J lost 0, with 5 bases in between. Germline CDR1 reads SNHLY; CDR2 reads FYNNEI. CDR3 in DNA: TGTGCCAGCAGTGAATCTGAAGCCAAAAACATTCAGTACTTC. Translation: CASSESEAKNIQYF.

The V gene is TRBV7-3, the J gene TRBJ2-3, with D possibly being TRBD2 (6 bases). Germline loops: CDR1 SGHTA, CDR2 FQGTGA. V lost 3 bases and J lost 2, with 12 bases in between. The length of the CDR3 is 15 residues. CDR3 sequence reads: CASSLVEGPTDTQYF. CDR3 nucleotides: TGTGCCAGCAGCTTGGTGGAGGGGCCCACAGATACGCAGTATTTT. The full variable domain, completed using reference TRBV7-3 and TRBJ2-3, is GAGVSQTPSNKVTEKGKYVELRCDPISGHTALYWYRQSLGQGPEFLIYFQGTGAADDSGLPNDRFFAVRPEGSVSTLKIQRTERGDSAVYLCASSLVEGPTDTQYFGPGTRLTVL.

V and J are TRBV6-5 and TRBJ2-7; perhaps TRBD1 as D (5 bases). The germline V and J ends were trimmed by 8 bases and 5 bases, with 31 bases remaining between them. The CDR3 spans 18 residues. Germline V gene data show CDR1 as MNHEY and CDR2 as SVGAGI. CDR3 region: CASHSGAFLTPGDHEQYF. The CDR3 DNA sequence: TGTGCCAGCCACAGTGGGGCCTTCCTAACCCCGGGTGACCACGAGCAGTACTTC.

Notes on this clonotype: One end of the junction fails to match germline, which may point to a read error. This chain uses TRBV10-3 with TRBJ2-7; 8 bases are a match to TRBD1. The V gene's germline CDR1 is ENHRY and CDR2 SYGVKD. The CDR3 extends over 14 amino acids. CDR3 region: CASSAGTGTHEQYF. For the CDR3, the DNA is TGTGCCAGCAGTGCCGGGACAGGTACACACGAGCAGTACTTC.

About this clonotype: Compared with germline, one end of the junction differs, possibly owing to a read error. V usage is TRBV29-1 and J usage is TRBJ2-3; tentatively, D is TRBD2 (6 bases). This CDR3 comprises 13 residues. Germline V lookup: CDR1 SQVTM, CDR2 ANQGSEA. CDR3: CSAEVNLADTQYF. For the CDR3, the DNA is TGCAGCGCTGAAGTTAATCTAGCGGATACGCAGTATTTT.

The V gene is TRBV19, the J gene TRBJ2-5; TRBD1 might be the D (7 bases). In germline, CDR1 is LNHDA, CDR2 SQIVND (reference sequence). V was clipped by 8 bases and J by 0 bases, with 16 bases between them. This CDR3 contains 15 residues. CDR3 DNA sequence: TGTGCCAGTTTTGGACAGGAGGGGTACCAAGAGACCCAGTACTTC. This gives the protein CASFGQEGYQETQYF.

The chain links TRBV20-1 to TRBJ1-6; 8 nucleotides match TRBD1. The CDR3 is made up of 15 amino acids. Germline V gene lookup returns CDR1 DFQATT and CDR2 SNEGSKA (reference sequence). The ends lost 5 bases at V and 5 bases at J; junction bases unmatched: 8. The CDR3 reads CSAPSGQGNNSPLHF. DNA of the CDR3: TGCAGTGCTCCTAGCGGACAGGGAAATAATTCACCCCTCCACTTT.

This clonotype was detected ten times or more. J is TRBJ1-1 and V is TRBV20-1; 10 bases are shared with TRBD1. V lost 0 bases and J lost 5; bases outside the gene matches: 6. The CDR3 totals 15 residues. The germline gives CDR1 DFQATT, CDR2 SNEGSKA (reference sequence). CDR3 loop: CSARDPGQGLTEAFF. The CDR3 coding sequence is TGCAGTGCTAGAGATCCGGGACAGGGGTTGACTGAAGCTTTCTTT.

This clonotype was seen many times. V is TRBV7-9 and J is TRBJ1-2; no firm D call. Trimming left V 5 bases short and J 2 bases short, with 21 bases between. The CDR3 consists of 17 residues. Germline V lookup: CDR1 SEHNR, CDR2 FQNEAQ (reference sequence). The CDR3 region is CASSGSRVRALNYGYTF. DNA for the CDR3: TGTGCCAGCAGCGGCAGTCGGGTCAGAGCTTTAAACTATGGCTACACCTTC.

This clonotype was detected once. The chain has TRBV7-2 and TRBJ1-1; D call uncertain. This CDR3 is built from 14 residues. Germline CDR1 and CDR2: SGHTA and FQGNSA. V lost 1 base, J lost 2 bases, and 8 bases lay in between. CDR3 in DNA: TGTGCCAGCAGCTTAGAATACGCTAACACTGAAGCTTTCTTT. This sequence encodes CASSLEYANTEAFF.

The chain carries TRBV7-6 and TRBJ2-5, with 7 bases fitting TRBD1. This CDR3 is built from 11 residues. J gave up 13 bases and V 4 bases, and 6 bases lay outside the gene matches. CDR1 and CDR2 from the germline V gene are SGHVS and FNYEAQ. CDR3 in DNA: TGTGCCAGCAGCTCGGGACAGACGCGGTACTTC. Its translation is CASSSGQTRYF. The full variable domain, with the rest looked up from reference TRBV7-6 and TRBJ2-5, is GAGVSQSPRYKVTKRGQDVALRCDPISGHVSLYWYRQALGQGPEFLTYFNYEAQQDKSGLPNDRFSAERPEGSISTLTIQRTEQRDSAMYRCASSSGQTRYFGPGTRLLVL.